These 18 T cell receptor beta chains originate from one sample sequenced in a study of follicular helper T cells after annual influenza vaccination. TCRdb's copy holds only in-frame clones and misses some; the assay was immunoSEQ multiplex PCR. The sample carries more than 9,500 clones, over 70% recorded once. The time point denotes: 2015-2016 season, pre-vaccination. The sample in question was CXCR5+ CD38- circulating T follicular helper cells from blood, obtained on the day of influenza vaccination. As for subset: circulating Tfh, non-naive CD4+CXCR5+PD-1+ (ICOS+CD38+ or ICOS-CD38-). The receptors were sampled from an adult who received the influenza vaccine.

The table lists this clone with a few counts. The chain links TRBV2 to TRBJ2-7; D is possibly TRBD2 (6 bases). The CDR3 extends over 15 amino acids. The V and J ends lost 8 bases and 2 bases respectively, with 19 bases between them. Germline loops: CDR1 SNHLY, CDR2 FYNNEI. CDR3 sequence: CASGEAARGTYEQYF. The CDR3 DNA follows: TGTGCCAGCGGGGAGGCAGCCCGGGGCACCTACGAGCAGTACTTC.

This clone was counted once. The chain joins TRBV7-9 to TRBJ2-2, with D possibly TRBD2 on 5 matching bases. Looked up from germline, CDR1 is SEHNR and CDR2 is FQNEAQ (reference sequence). Deletions cut 2 bases from V and 1 base from J, with 8 bases between. This CDR3 comprises 15 residues. The CDR3 reads CASSLQDWNTGELFF. Written as DNA, the CDR3 is TGTGCCAGCAGCTTACAGGACTGGAACACCGGGGAGCTGTTTTTT.

The chain recombines TRBV28 with TRBJ1-5, with D uncertain. V gave up 8 bases and J gave up 3 bases, with 11 bases separating them. Germline V gene sequence: CDR1 MDHEN, CDR2 SYDVKM. This CDR3 is built from 13 residues. The CDR3 here is CASLAGINQPQHF. The CDR3, as DNA: TGTGCCAGCCTGGCGGGCATCAATCAGCCCCAGCATTTT.

This chain links TRBV10-3 with TRBJ2-7; 11 positions agree with TRBD1. Germline CDR1 ENHRY, CDR2 SYGVKD. The CDR3 totals 15 residues. V lost 5 bases, J lost 6 bases, and 9 bases stayed unmatched. The CDR3 nucleotides read TGTGCCATCAGTTCTGGACAGGGGGCAAGGAGCGAGCAGTACTTC. It translates to CAISSGQGARSEQYF.

The V gene is TRBV18, the J gene TRBJ1-4, with D hard to call. The CDR3 has 14 amino acids. The V end lost 4 bases, the J end lost 5 bases, and 11 bases lay between the germline ends. Germline V gives CDR1 KGHSH, CDR2 LQKENI. The CDR3 DNA follows: TGTGCCAGCTCACTCCAGGTTGGGAATGAAAAACTGTTTTTT. Encoded protein: CASSLQVGNEKLFF.

A few counts support this clone. CDR3 loop: CASSGVPPQPQHF. Here the CDR3 DNA reads TGTGCCAGCAGTGGAGTGCCCCCTCAGCCCCAGCATTTT. The chain recombines TRBV2 with TRBJ1-5; D call uncertain. The CDR3 is 13 residues long. Germline assignment: CDR1 SNHLY and CDR2 FYNNEI. The V and J ends lost 4 bases and 6 bases respectively, with 10 bases between them.

The chain couples TRBV12-2 to TRBJ2-7; the table names TRBD1, a call not compared with the DNA. TRBV12-2 is labeled a pseudogene. The CDR3 consists of 18 residues. The CDR3 coding sequence is TGTGCAAGTCGCTCTGAAAATGTGGAGCAGGGTACATCCTACGAGCAGTACTTC. Its translation is CASRSENVEQGTSYEQYF.

The chain recombines TRBV7-9 with TRBJ2-5, with 9 bases lining up with TRBD2. The germline CDR1 and CDR2 sequences are SEHNR and FQNEAQ (reference sequence). The CDR3 covers 17 residues. V was pared by 0 bases and J by 1 base, with 6 bases of the junction left unmatched. The CDR3 reads CASSLAAAGGSQETQYF. CDR3 nucleotides: TGTGCCAGCAGCTTAGCGGCGGCGGGGGGGAGCCAAGAGACCCAGTACTTC.

The V gene is TRBV5-1, the J gene TRBJ2-3, with TRBD2 matching over 7 bases. Germline loops: CDR1 SGHRS, CDR2 YFSETQ. V gave up 5 bases and J gave up 1 base; unmatched junction bases: 4. The CDR3 has 14 amino acids. CDR3 DNA: TGCGCCAGCAGTCCAAGCGGGGGCACAGATACGCAGTATTTT. It is translated as CASSPSGGTDTQYF.

This clone was counted only a few times. The rearrangement joins TRBV29-1 to TRBJ2-7; 7 bases align to TRBD2. The CDR3 is 14 amino acids. Germline values: CDR1 SQVTM, CDR2 ANQGSEA. Trimming at V came to 4 bases and at J to 3 bases, leaving 9 bases not matched to a gene. The CDR3 DNA reads as TGCAGCGTTGTTGGAGCGGGGCTAAACTACGAGCAGTACTTC. It encodes CSVVGAGLNYEQYF.

The genes are TRBV7-2 and TRBJ2-7; 9 positions match TRBD1. After removal of 3 bases from V and 6 bases from J, the junction contained 18 bases not matched to a gene. Germline V CDR1 and CDR2: SGHTA, FQGNSA. The CDR3 runs 18 residues. CDR3 nucleotide sequence: TGTGCCAGCAGCTTTAAAACGCCGGGACAGGGTAATTTGCGCGAGCAGTACTTC. It specifies CASSFKTPGQGNLREQYF.

The chain employs TRBV19 and TRBJ1-1; D might be TRBD1 (6 bases). CDR1 is LNHDA and CDR2 is SQIVND in the germline V gene (reference sequence). The CDR3 is 15 residues long. V lost 5 bases and J 7 bases, leaving 20 bases between the germline ends. DNA for the CDR3: TGTGCCAGTAGTCGAGGACAGCCCGGGGGGAATGAAGCTTTCTTT. Protein: CASSRGQPGGNEAFF.

The chain joins TRBV21-1 to TRBJ1-6. TRBV21-1 is reported as a pseudogene. CDR3 length equals 12 residues. The CDR3 protein is CASSKVGSPLHF. CDR3 bases: TGTGCCAGCAGCAAAGTAGGCTCACCCCTCCACTTT.

The chain uses TRBV6-5 and TRBJ1-5; 8 nucleotides match TRBD1. The J segment lost 4 bases and the V segment lost 5 bases, leaving 7 bases of the junction unmatched. Germline CDR1 MNHEY, CDR2 SVGAGI. The CDR3 spans 15 residues. Written as DNA, the CDR3 is TGTGCCAGCAGTCTTTACAGGGGGGGAAATCAGCCCCAGCATTTT. It translates to CASSLYRGGNQPQHF.

The chain uses TRBV5-1 and TRBJ2-2; D gene ambiguous. The CDR3 spans 15 residues. CDR1 and CDR2 (germline): SGHRS, YFSETQ. Deletions cut 2 bases from V and 0 bases from J, with 8 bases between. The CDR3, as DNA: TGCGCCAGCAGCTTCCGGGCAGCGAACACCGGGGAGCTGTTTTTT. Amino acids: CASSFRAANTGELFF.

This clone was detected only once. J is TRBJ2-3 and V is TRBV28, with TRBD1 matching over 8 bases. Per the germline V gene, CDR1 is MDHEN and CDR2 is SYDVKM. This CDR3 spans 16 amino acids. The ends lost 1 base at V and 0 bases at J; junction bases unmatched: 3. The CDR3 DNA is TGTGCCAGCAGTTTATCAGGGGGCCTTAGCACAGATACGCAGTATTTT. Translated: CASSLSGGLSTDTQYF.

This chain links TRBV18 with TRBJ1-5; D ambiguous. CDR1 is KGHSH, CDR2 LQKENI, per germline. The CDR3 length is 15 residues. Between the trimmed V and J ends, which lost 6 bases and 0 bases, there was a span of 12 bases. CDR3 nucleotides: TGTGCCAGCTCTTCTGGACTGAATAGCAATCAGCCCCAGCATTTT. It specifies CASSSGLNSNQPQHF.

This clone has only a few counts. The chain has TRBV18 and TRBJ2-7; 7 bases align to TRBD1. Germline CDR1 KGHSH, CDR2 LQKENI. The CDR3 spans 14 residues. J was trimmed by 2 bases and V by 3 bases; bases with no gene match: 4. CDR3 DNA: TGTGCCAGCTCACCCCGACAGGGCACCTACGAGCAGTACTTC. Residues: CASSPRQGTYEQYF.